What follows are 12 T cell receptor beta chains derived from one specimen sequenced in a study of T cells after yellow fever vaccination. TCRdb used MiXCR to reprocess the 5' RACE reads, holding one entry per CDR3 protein. Of approximately 110,000 distinct CDR3 sequences listed, 7.4% are singletons. The specimen was CD4+ T cells sorted from PBMCs, collected 10 to 11 days after the first yellow fever vaccination. These receptors were taken from a man between 18 and 35 years old who received the YFV17D yellow fever vaccine.

In its sample, this clonotype was seen many times. This sequence joins TRBV2 and TRBJ2-5; TRBD2 matches 7 bases. The CDR3 contains 14 residues. The V segment lost 4 bases and the J segment 3 bases; nucleotides outside the gene matches: 5. CDR1 and CDR2 from the germline V gene are SNHLY and FYNNEI. This chain's CDR3 is CASSGAGTKETQYF. The CDR3 bases are TGTGCCAGCAGTGGAGCGGGGACTAAAGAGACCCAGTACTTC. Complete variable domain (other parts from reference TRBV2 and TRBJ2-5): EPEVTQTPSHQVTQMGQEVILRCVPISNHLYFYWYRQILGQKVEFLVSFYNNEISEKSEIFDDQFSVERPDGSNFTLKIRSTKLEDSAMYFCASSGAGTKETQYFGPGTRLLVL.

Concerning this clonotype: A much larger clone lies a single base off, so this may be a read error. This sequence joins TRBV20-1 and TRBJ2-5; tentatively, D is TRBD1 or TRBD2 (5 bases each). Germline V lookup: CDR1 DFQATT, CDR2 SNEGSKA (reference sequence). The CDR3 totals 14 residues. V dropped 3 bases and J dropped 4 bases, with 15 bases sitting between them. CDR3 sequence (DNA): TGCAGTGCTAGGGACCCCTTGGGGGTAGAGACCCAGTACTTC. This sequence encodes CSARDPLGVETQYF.

There are many counts of this clonotype. This chain connects TRBV7-2 to TRBJ2-1; TRBD1 matches at 8 bases. Germline values: CDR1 SGHTA, CDR2 FQGNSA. The CDR3 contains 13 residues. Trimming cost V 0 bases and J 12 bases; bases outside gene matches: 4. CDR3 region: CASSLAQGAVQFF. CDR3 bases: TGTGCCAGCAGCTTAGCTCAGGGGGCCGTGCAGTTCTTC.

The chain joins TRBV4-3 to TRBJ2-3; D is ambiguous. Germline values: CDR1 LGHNA, CDR2 YSLEER. The V end was cut by 1 base, the J end by 2 bases, with 16 bases between. This CDR3 region has 17 residues. The DNA for the CDR3 is TGCGCCAGCAGCCAAGCTCGGACGGTGGAGTCCACAGATACGCAGTATTTT. Translation: CASSQARTVESTDTQYF.

This clonotype was counted between two and nine times. The chain is built from TRBV5-1 and TRBJ2-5; possibly TRBD1 for D (5 bases). CDR3 length equals 15 residues. Per the germline V gene, CDR1 is SGHRS and CDR2 is YFSETQ. Trimming cost V 2 bases and J 2 bases, with 13 bases left between them. The CDR3: CASSLGDSLQETQYF. CDR3 coding DNA: TGCGCCAGCAGCTTAGGAGACAGTCTTCAAGAGACCCAGTACTTC.

This clonotype occurred many times. V gene TRBV20-1 combines with J gene TRBJ2-5, with D perhaps TRBD1 (7 bases). This CDR3 has 15 residues. Trimming shortened V by 0 bases and J by 4 bases, and 15 bases separated the two germline ends. Germline CDR1 reads DFQATT; CDR2 reads SNEGSKA (reference sequence). The CDR3 reads CSAREGGNRGETQYF. The CDR3, as DNA: TGCAGTGCTAGAGAGGGAGGAAACAGGGGAGAGACCCAGTACTTC.

The sample holds many counts of this clonotype. The genes are TRBV18 and TRBJ2-7; D not resolved. In germline, CDR1 is KGHSH, CDR2 LQKENI. Trimming removed 3 bases at V and 0 bases at J, with 12 bases between. CDR3 size: 15 residues. The CDR3 DNA sequence: TGTGCCAGCTCACCGGTAGCCGTTAGCTCCTACGAGCAGTACTTC. Its protein is CASSPVAVSSYEQYF.

This clonotype appeared many times. The J gene is TRBJ2-3, the V gene TRBV7-3, with D perhaps TRBD1 or TRBD2 (6 bases each). The length of the CDR3 is 15 residues. V lost 5 bases and J 5 bases, leaving 17 bases between the germline ends. Germline V gives CDR1 SGHTA, CDR2 FQGTGA. The CDR3, as DNA: TGTGCCAGCAGCCCATCAAGGGGGGCTGGAGATACGCAGTATTTT. Protein: CASSPSRGAGDTQYF.

This clonotype was seen ten or more times. The chain carries TRBV7-3 and TRBJ2-1; D gene uncertain. The germline V gene encodes CDR1 SGHTA and CDR2 FQGTGA. The CDR3 consists of 13 residues. V lost 5 bases and J 4 bases, leaving 9 bases between the germline ends. The CDR3 region has the DNA TGTGCCAGCAGCCCCCCCCCTTACAATGAGCAGTTCTTC. Its protein product is CASSPPPYNEQFF.

In its sample, this clonotype was seen many times. V gene TRBV10-1 combines with J gene TRBJ2-3, with 8 positions matching TRBD1. Germline trimming cut 3 bases from V and 15 bases from J; bases unmatched to any gene: 8. Germline CDR1 and CDR2: WNHNN and SYGVQD (reference sequence). The CDR3 is 12 residues long. CDR3 sequence: CASSEGQGAGYF. The DNA of the CDR3 is TGCGCCAGCAGTGAAGGCCAGGGGGCAGGTTATTTT.

This clonotype was seen a handful of times. The V call is TRBV4-1, the J call TRBJ2-5; 12 positions match TRBD2. The V segment lost 3 bases and the J segment 5 bases; nucleotides outside the gene matches: 4. The CDR3 is 15 residues long. Germline V gene data show CDR1 as MGHRA and CDR2 as YSYEKL. The CDR3 sequence is CASSHLTSGGETQYF. Written as DNA, the CDR3 is TGCGCCAGCAGCCACCTGACTAGCGGGGGCGAGACCCAGTACTTC.

There are many counts of this clonotype. The V gene is TRBV24-1, the J gene TRBJ2-1; 9 bases line up with TRBD2. After removal of 2 bases from V and 4 bases from J, the junction contained 11 bases not matched to a gene. The CDR3 is 18 amino acids. Germline CDR1 KGHDR, CDR2 SFDVKD. The CDR3 reads CATSDSTGRGGQYNEQFF. The DNA for the CDR3 is TGTGCCACCAGTGATTCGACGGGGCGGGGGGGCCAGTACAATGAGCAGTTCTTC.